This T cell receptor beta chain is from a study of T cells in localized non-small cell lung cancer. Points from the study as a whole: Adjacent lung held a median 57 of the top 100 tumor clones. The tumor had only one region sequenced, so heterogeneity remains possible. Uninvolved adjacent lung had the highest recorded T cell clonality, with tumor below it. With higher T cell density in blood came longer overall survival.

The length of the CDR3 is 14 residues. Germline V gene sequence: CDR1 MNHNS, CDR2 SASEGT. V was shortened by 7 bases and J by 8 bases, with 15 bases between the two germline ends. A remark on this clone: What it binds is unknown.

The protocol was immunoSEQ multiplex PCR, while the TCRdb copy is restricted to in-frame clones and leaves out a portion. The profile shows 7,500 to 8,500 clones, over 75% of them singletons. The source material was peripheral blood, sampled before any cancer treatment. J is TRBJ1-6 and V is TRBV6-1, with D tentatively TRBD1 (5 bases). The sequence came from a male donor aged 60 or older with stage III lung adenocarcinoma. The CDR3 sequence: CASTQVGDHSPLHF. Here the CDR3 DNA reads TGTGCCAGCACCCAAGTGGGGGATCATTCACCCCTCCACTTT.